The clone carrying this T cell receptor beta chain was found many times. J lost 6 bases, V lost 3 bases, and 8 bases had no gene match. This CDR3 region has 15 residues. The V gene's germline CDR1 is MDHEN and CDR2 SYDVKM. These data are taken from a study of T cells in Graves' hyperthyroidism and ophthalmopathy. Amplification yielded TCR beta CDR3 regions, with RNA transcripts as the source. An initial round of RT-PCR targeting the TCR CDR3 relied on the HTBI primer set. TCRdb processed the multiplex PCR reads anew with MiXCR; each CDR3 protein has one entry. The table lists about 600,000 distinct CDR3 sequences, around 15% of them singletons.

The TCR comes from a woman in her fifties or sixties with Graves' ophthalmopathy. V is TRBV28 and J is TRBJ2-7, with 10 bases aligning to TRBD2. Sequencing was carried out using blood. The DNA for the CDR3 is TGTGCCAGCAGTTTTTGGGCTAGCGGGAGACGCGAGCAGTACTTC. The encoded protein is CASSFWASGRREQYF.